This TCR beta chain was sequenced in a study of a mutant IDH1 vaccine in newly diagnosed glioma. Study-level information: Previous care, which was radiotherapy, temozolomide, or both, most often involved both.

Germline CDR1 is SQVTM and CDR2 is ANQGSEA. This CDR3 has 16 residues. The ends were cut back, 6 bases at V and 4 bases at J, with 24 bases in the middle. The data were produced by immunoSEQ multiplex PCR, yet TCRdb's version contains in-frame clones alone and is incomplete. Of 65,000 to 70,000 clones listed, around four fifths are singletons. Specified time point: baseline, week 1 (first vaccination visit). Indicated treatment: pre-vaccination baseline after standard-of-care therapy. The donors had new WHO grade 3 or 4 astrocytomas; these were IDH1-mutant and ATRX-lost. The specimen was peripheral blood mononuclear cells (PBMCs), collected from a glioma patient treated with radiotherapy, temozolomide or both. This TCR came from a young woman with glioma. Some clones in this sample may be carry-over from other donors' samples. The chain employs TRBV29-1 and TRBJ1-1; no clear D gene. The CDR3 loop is CSVAPRALPQGTEAFF. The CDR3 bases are TGCAGCGTCGCGCCGAGGGCTCTACCCCAAGGCACTGAAGCTTTCTTT.